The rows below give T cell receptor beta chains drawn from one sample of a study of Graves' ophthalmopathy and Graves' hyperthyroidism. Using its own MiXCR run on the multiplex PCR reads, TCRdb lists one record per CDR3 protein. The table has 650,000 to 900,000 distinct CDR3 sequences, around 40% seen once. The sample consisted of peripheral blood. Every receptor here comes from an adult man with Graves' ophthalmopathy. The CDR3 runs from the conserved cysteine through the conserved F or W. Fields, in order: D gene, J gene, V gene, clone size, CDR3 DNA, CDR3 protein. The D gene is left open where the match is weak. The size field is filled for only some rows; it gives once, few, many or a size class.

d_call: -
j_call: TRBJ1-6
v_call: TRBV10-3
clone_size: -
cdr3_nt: TGTGCCATCAGTGAGTCAGGGGAGGTTGCACCCCTCCACTTT
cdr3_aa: CAISESGEVAPLHF

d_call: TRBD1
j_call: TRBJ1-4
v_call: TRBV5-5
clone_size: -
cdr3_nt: TGTGCCAGCAGCTTGAACGGACAGGGTTATGAAAAACTGTTTTTT
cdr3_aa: CASSLNGQGYEKLFF

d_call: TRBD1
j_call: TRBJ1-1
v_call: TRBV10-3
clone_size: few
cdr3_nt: TGTGCCATCAGTGAGATATCGACAGGGGATAAGACTTTCTTT
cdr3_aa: CAISEISTGDKTFF

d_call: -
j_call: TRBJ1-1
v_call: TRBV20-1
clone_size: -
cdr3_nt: TGCAGTGCCCTGGGGGGGGACGGTAAGGCTGAAGCTTTCTTT
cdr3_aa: CSALGGDGKAEAFF

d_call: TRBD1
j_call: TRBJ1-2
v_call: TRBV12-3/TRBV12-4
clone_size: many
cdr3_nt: TGTGCCAGCAGAGCCGACAGGGGGGACTACACCTTC
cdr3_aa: CASRADRGDYTF

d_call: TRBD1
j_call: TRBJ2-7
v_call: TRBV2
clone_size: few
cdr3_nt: TGTGCCAGCAGGGGGGACAGGGGAGGCTACGAGCAGTACTTC
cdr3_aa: CASRGDRGGYEQYF

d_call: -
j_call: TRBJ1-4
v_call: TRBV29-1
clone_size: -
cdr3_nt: TGCAGCGTTGGGAGAGGGGAAACTGAAAAACTGTTTTTT
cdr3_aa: CSVGRGETEKLFF

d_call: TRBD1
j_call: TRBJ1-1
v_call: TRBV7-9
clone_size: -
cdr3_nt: TGTGCCAGCAGCGGGGGGACAGTAGAGGGCACTGAAGCTTTCTTT
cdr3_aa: CASSGGTVEGTEAFF

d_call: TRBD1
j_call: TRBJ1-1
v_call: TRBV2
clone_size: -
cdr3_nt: TGTGCCAGCAGCGCAGGGGACAGACTTCAGAACACTGAAGCTTTCTTT
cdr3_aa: CASSAGDRLQNTEAFF

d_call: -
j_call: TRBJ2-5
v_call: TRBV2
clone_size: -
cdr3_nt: TGTGCCAGCAGTGCTTCCACCCAGGGGCAGACCCAGTACTTC
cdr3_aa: CASSASTQGQTQYF

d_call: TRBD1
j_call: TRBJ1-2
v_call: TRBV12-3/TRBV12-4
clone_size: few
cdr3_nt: TGTGCCAGCAGTGTCGGACAGGATGGCTACACCTTC
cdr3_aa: CASSVGQDGYTF

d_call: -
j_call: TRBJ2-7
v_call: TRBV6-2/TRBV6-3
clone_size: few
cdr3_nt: TGTGCCAGCAGCTTGGCAGGGGGGTTTGGGCGGCAGTACTTC
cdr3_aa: CASSLAGGFGRQYF

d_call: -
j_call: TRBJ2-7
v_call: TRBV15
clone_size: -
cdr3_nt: TGTGCCACCAGCAGAGACTGGAGAGACACCTACGAGCAGTACTTC
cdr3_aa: CATSRDWRDTYEQYF

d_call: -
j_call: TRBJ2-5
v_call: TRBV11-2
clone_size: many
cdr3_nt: TGTGCCAGCAGCACACAGGGCTCCCAAGAGACCCAGTACTTC
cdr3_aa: CASSTQGSQETQYF

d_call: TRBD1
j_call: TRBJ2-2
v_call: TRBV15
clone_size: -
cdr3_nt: TGTGCCACCAGCAGAGGCCGTGTGAGACAGGGGGCCGCCGGGGAGCTGTTTTTT
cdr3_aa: CATSRGRVRQGAAGELFF

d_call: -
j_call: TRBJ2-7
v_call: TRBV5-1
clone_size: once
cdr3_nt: TGCGCCAGCAGCTTGGGGCCCCGGGGTGGAGAGGAGCAGTACTTC
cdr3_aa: CASSLGPRGGEEQYF

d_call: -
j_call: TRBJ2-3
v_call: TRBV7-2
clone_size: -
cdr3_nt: TGTGCCAGCAGCGGGGGAGGGTACGGGGGGCTTACAGATACGCAGTATTTT
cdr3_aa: CASSGGGYGGLTDTQYF

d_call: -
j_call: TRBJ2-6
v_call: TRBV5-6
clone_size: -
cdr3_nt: TGTGCCAGCAGCTTGGTTTCCTCTGGGGCCAGCGTCCTGACTTTC
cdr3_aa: CASSLVSSGASVLTF

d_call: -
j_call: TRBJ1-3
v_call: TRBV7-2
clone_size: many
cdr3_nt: TGTGCCAGCAGCAATCGAGGGGGAGGAAACACCATATATTTT
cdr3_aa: CASSNRGGGNTIYF

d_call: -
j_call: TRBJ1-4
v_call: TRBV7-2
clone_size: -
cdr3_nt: TGTGCCTGGAGTCCCCGGGGCCGGAGAGAAAAACTGTTTTTT
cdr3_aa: CAWSPRGRREKLFF

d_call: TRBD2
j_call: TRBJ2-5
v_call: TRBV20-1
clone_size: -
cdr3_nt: TGCAGTGCTAGGCGGACTAGCGGGATTAAAGAGACCCAGTACTTC
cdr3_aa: CSARRTSGIKETQYF

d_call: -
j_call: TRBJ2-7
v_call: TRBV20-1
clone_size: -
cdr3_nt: TGCAGTGCTAGTAAACTCTCCTACGAGCAGTACTTC
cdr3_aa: CSASKLSYEQYF

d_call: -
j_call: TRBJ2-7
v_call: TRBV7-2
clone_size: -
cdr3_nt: TGTGCCAGCAGCTTAGGTCTCCGGGGACCCTACGAGCAGTACTTC
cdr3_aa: CASSLGLRGPYEQYF

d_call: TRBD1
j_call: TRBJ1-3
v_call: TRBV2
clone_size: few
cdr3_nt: TGTGCCAGTACAGGGGGCTCTGGAAACACCATATATTTT
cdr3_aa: CASTGGSGNTIYF

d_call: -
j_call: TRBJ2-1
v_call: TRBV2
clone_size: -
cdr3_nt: TGTGCCAGCAGCCCAAAGACAGGGCGGGGGTACAATGAGCAGTTCTTC
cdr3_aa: CASSPKTGRGYNEQFF

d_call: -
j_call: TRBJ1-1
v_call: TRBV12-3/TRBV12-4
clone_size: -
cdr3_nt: TGTGCCAGCAGGTTAACCCAGGGGAACACTGAAGCTTTCTTT
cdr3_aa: CASRLTQGNTEAFF

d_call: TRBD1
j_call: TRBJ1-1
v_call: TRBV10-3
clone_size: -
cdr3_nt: TGTGCCAGCTGGGACAGGGATTTCCCTGAAGCTTTCTTT
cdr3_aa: CASWDRDFPEAFF

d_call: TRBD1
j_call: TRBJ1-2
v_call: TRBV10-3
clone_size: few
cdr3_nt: TGTGCCAGCAGCCCAAAAGCGGACAGGGCGAACTATGGCTACACCTTC
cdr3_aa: CASSPKADRANYGYTF

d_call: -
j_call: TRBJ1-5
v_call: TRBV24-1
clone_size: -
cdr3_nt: TGTGCCACCAGTGACAGACAGATAAATCAGCCCCAGCATTTT
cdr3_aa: CATSDRQINQPQHF

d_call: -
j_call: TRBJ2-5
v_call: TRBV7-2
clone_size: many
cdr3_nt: TGTGCCAGCAGCTTCGGACATTCCATCCTGGGAGAGACCCAGTACTTC
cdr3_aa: CASSFGHSILGETQYF

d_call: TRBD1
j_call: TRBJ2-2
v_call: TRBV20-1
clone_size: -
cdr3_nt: TGCAGTGCTAGAGTCCCAAGTACAGGGGTCAACACCGGGGAGCTGTTTTTT
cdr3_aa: CSARVPSTGVNTGELFF

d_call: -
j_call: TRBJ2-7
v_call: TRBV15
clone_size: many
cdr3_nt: TGTGCCACCAGCAGTGAATGGGATTACGAGCAGTACTTC
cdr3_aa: CATSSEWDYEQYF

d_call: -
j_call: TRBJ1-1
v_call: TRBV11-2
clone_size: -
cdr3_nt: TGTGCCAGCAGCTTTTATACAGGCAATGAAGCTTTCTTT
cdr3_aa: CASSFYTGNEAFF

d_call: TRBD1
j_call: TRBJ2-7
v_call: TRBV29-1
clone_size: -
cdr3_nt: TGCAGCGGACCCGGGACAGGGTTTTACGAGCAGTACTTC
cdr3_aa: CSGPGTGFYEQYF

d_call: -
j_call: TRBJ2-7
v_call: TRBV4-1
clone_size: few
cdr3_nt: TGCGCCAGCAGCTTAGGACAGTTTAACTCCTACGAGCAGTACTTC
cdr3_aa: CASSLGQFNSYEQYF

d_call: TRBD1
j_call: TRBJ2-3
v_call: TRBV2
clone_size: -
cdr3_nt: TGTGCCATCAGTGAGAGGGACAGGCTCACAGATACGCAGTATTTT
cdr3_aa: CAISERDRLTDTQYF

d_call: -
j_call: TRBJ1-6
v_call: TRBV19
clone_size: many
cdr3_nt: TGTGCCAGTAGTATTCGCAGGGCAAATTCACCCCTCCACTTT
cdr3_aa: CASSIRRANSPLHF

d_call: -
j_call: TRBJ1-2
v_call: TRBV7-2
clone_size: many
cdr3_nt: TGTGCCAGCACCTGGGGAGGTCAGGGCGTGGGTGGCTACACCTTC
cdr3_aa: CASTWGGQGVGGYTF

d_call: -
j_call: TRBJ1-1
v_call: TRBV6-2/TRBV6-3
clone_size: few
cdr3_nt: TGTGCCAGCAGTTACCAATCAATTGAAGCTTTCTTT
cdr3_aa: CASSYQSIEAFF

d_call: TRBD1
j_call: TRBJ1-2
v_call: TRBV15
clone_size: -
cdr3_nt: TGTGCCACCAGCAGCCCTTCCGGGACAGGGAAGGGGGGCTACACCTTC
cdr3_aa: CATSSPSGTGKGGYTF

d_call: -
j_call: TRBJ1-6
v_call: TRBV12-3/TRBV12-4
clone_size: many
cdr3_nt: TGTGCCAGCAGTTCTTCAGGCTCACCCCTCCACTTT
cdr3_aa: CASSSSGSPLHF

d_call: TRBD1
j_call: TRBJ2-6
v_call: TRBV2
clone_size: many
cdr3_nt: TGTGCCAGCAAGTGGGACAGGGGCTCTGGGGCCAACGTCCTGACTTTC
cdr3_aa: CASKWDRGSGANVLTF

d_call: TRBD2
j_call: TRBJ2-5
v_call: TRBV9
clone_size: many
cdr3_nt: TGTGCCAGCAGCGTAGTCGGAGGGGAGGGTGAGACCCAGTACTTC
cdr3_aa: CASSVVGGEGETQYF

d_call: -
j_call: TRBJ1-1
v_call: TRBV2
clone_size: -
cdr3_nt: TGTGCCAGCAGTTACTCGCTCCGGCCAGGAGGCCCTGAAGCTTTCTTT
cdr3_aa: CASSYSLRPGGPEAFF

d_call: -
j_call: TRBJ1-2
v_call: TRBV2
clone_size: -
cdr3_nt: TGTGCCAGCAGAGACAAGATGACTAACTATGGCTACACCTTC
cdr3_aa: CASRDKMTNYGYTF

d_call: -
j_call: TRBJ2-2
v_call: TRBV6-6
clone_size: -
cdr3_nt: TGTGCCAGCAGTGGCCGATTTAACTCGAACACCGGGGAGCTGTTTTTT
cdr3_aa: CASSGRFNSNTGELFF

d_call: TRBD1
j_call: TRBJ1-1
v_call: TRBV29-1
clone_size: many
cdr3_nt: TGCAGCGCCGGGTCGGGACAGGTCTTTTTTGCTGAAGCTTTCTTT
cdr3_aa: CSAGSGQVFFAEAFF

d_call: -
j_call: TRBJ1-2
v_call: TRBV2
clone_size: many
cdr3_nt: TGTGCCAGCAGTCCCCCCGCCAGGCACTATGGCTACACCTTC
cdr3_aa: CASSPPARHYGYTF

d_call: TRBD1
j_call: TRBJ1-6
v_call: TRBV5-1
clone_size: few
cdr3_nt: TGCGCCAGCAGCTTGGCCAACAGGGGATATTCACCCCTCCACTTT
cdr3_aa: CASSLANRGYSPLHF

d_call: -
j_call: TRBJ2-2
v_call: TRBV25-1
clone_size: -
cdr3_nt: TGTGCTCAGGCAGGGGGGACCGGGGAGCTGTTTTTT
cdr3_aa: CAQAGGTGELFF

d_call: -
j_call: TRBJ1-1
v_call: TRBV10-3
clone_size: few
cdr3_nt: TGTGCCAGCAGTGCCCTGGGGAGACAGGCGCTTAACACTGAAGCTTTCTTT
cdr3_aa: CASSALGRQALNTEAFF

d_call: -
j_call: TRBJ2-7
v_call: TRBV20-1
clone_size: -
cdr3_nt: TGCAGTGCCCCAGGAAGGAATATCCACGAGCAGTACTTC
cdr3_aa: CSAPGRNIHEQYF